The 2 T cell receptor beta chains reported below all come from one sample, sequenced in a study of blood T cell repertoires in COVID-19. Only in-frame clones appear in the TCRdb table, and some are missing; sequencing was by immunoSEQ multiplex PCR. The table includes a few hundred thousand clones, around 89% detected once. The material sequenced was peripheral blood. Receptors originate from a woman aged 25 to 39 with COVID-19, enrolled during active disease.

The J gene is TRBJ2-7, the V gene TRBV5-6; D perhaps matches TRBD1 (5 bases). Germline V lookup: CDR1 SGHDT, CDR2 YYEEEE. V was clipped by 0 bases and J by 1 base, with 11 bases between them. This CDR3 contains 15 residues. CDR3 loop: CASSLDLGRSYEQYF. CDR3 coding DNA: TGTGCCAGCAGCTTGGATTTGGGGCGGTCCTACGAGCAGTACTTC.

The CDR3: CASSQDETVIANYGYTF. The CDR3 nucleotides are TGCGCCAGCAGCCAAGATGAAACAGTCATAGCTAACTATGGCTACACCTTC. This sequence joins TRBV4-3 and TRBJ1-2; D is unclear. Germline loops: CDR1 LGHNA, CDR2 YSLEER. The ends were cut back, 0 bases at V and 0 bases at J, with 14 bases in the middle. This CDR3 contains 17 residues.